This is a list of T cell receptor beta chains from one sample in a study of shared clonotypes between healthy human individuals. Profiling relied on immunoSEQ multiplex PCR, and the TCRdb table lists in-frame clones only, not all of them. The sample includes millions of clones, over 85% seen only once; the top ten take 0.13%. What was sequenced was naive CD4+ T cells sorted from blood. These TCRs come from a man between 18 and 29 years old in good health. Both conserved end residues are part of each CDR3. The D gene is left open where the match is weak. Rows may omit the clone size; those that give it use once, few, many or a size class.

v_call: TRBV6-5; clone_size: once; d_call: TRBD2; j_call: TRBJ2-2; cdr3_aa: CASTRTSTGTGELFF; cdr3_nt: TGTGCCAGCACCCGGACTAGTACGGGCACCGGGGAGCTGTTTTTT
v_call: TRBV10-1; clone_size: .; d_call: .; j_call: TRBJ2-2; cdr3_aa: CASRDSKYTGELFF; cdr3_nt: TGCGCCAGCAGGGACAGCAAATACACCGGGGAGCTGTTTTTT
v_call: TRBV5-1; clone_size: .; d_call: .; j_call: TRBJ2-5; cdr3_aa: CASTAGQETQYF; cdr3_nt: TGCGCCAGCACGGCAGGGCAAGAGACCCAGTACTTC
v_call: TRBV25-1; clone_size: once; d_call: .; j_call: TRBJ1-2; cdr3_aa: CASRIWEANYGYTF; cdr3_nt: TGTGCCAGCAGAATTTGGGAAGCTAACTATGGCTACACCTTC
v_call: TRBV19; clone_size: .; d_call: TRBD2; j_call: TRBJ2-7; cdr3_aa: CASSRLAGAYYEQYF; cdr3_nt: TGTGCCAGTAGCAGACTAGCGGGAGCTTACTACGAGCAGTACTTC
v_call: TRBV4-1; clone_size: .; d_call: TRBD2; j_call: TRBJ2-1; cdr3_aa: CASSQEFGGRNGNEQFF; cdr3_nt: TGCGCCAGCAGCCAAGAATTCGGCGGGAGGAACGGGAATGAGCAGTTCTTC
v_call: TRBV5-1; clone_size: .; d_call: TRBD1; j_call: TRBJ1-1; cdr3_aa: CASSPRTGGANTEAFF; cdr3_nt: TGCGCCAGCAGCCCCCGGACAGGGGGCGCGAACACTGAAGCTTTCTTT
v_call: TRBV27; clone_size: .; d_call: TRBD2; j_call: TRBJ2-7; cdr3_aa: CASLGGSSYEQYF; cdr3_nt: TGTGCCAGCTTGGGAGGGAGCTCCTACGAGCAGTACTTC
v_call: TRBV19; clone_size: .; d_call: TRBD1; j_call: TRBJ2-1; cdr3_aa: CASSDDRADSYNEQFF; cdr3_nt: TGTGCCAGTAGCGACGACAGGGCGGACTCCTACAATGAGCAGTTCTTC
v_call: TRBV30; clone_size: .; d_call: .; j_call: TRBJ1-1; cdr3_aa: CAWRRYFPGLNTEAFF; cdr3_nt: TGTGCCTGGAGACGCTACTTCCCGGGACTAAACACTGAAGCTTTCTTT
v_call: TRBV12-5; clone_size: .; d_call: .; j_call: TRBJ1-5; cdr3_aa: CASGLAPGTSYSNQPQHF; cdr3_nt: TGTGCTAGTGGTTTGGCCCCTGGGACTTCTTATAGCAATCAGCCCCAGCATTTT
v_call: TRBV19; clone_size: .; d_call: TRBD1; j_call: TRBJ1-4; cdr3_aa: CASMGQGYEKLFF; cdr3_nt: TGTGCCAGTATGGGACAGGGTTATGAAAAACTGTTTTTT
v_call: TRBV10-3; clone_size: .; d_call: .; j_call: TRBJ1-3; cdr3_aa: CAISESPGDNTIYF; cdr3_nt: TGTGCCATCAGTGAGTCGCCAGGCGACAACACCATATATTTT